This T cell receptor beta chain was sequenced during a study of blood T cell repertoires in COVID-19. Study-level background: PBMCs, B-cell-depleted T cells, or T cells were the source of the cDNA or gDNA that made up the material.

The authors' processing: Using reference gene primer amplification, nucleated cell counts were estimated. Generated by immunoSEQ multiplex PCR, the TCRdb table keeps only in-frame clones and is missing some. V and J calls and clone size are given by that table; D and trimming were obtained from the DNA. The repertoire holds roughly 190,000 clones, 82% seen once, with approximately 12% in the top ten. This CDR3 is built from 15 residues. Germline values: CDR1 SGHRS, CDR2 YFSETQ. With 0 bases removed from V and 7 bases from J, the gap between germline ends came to 14 bases. Donors of Cohort 3 who recovered were those that had two negative PCRs, clearance, or symptom resolution.

This TCR was recovered from a man between 35 and 55 years old who had recovered from COVID-19. The sequencing input was PBMCs or T cells enriched from blood (not recorded which). The V gene is TRBV5-1, the J gene TRBJ2-1; D is unclear. The DNA for the CDR3 is TGCGCCAGCAGCTTGGTCGCGGTCCCGGAGAATGAGCAGTTCTTC. This gives the protein CASSLVAVPENEQFF.